This T cell receptor (beta chain) was obtained from a study of blood T cells in healthy people across ages (dated by TCRdb to between 2014 and 2017). For the study in its entirety: Template switching captured roughly one uniquely barcoded TCR beta cDNA molecule per two T cells in model experiments. Age-related changes in TCR beta repertoire diversity were measured in the study by deep sequencing normalized with unique cDNA molecular identifiers. Donors were grouped into four age groups: young (average 16 years), middle-aged (39), aged (around 60) and long-lived (around 82). To avoid experimental bias, donors of different ages were distributed randomly across sequencing lanes. For two donors (one aged 18 to 30 and one aged 80 or older), the study analyzed two additional independent replicas of 1 million unique cDNA reads from the same blood draw.

The CDR3 runs 13 residues from the cysteine to the phenylalanine. The read is trimmed to its CDR3 DNA, 39 bases read in frame from base 1. The paper's findings and limits, for the study overall: Because the CMV infection status of the donors was unknown, age-related changes in expanded clonotypes may potentially have been confounded. Because profiling used bulk unsorted PBMCs, naive and antigen-experienced compartments could not be compared conclusively. A strong correlation was found between observed TCR beta diversity and the percentage of naive T cells measured by flow cytometry. Compared with the aged group, more naive CD4+ T cells, fewer expanded clones and increased TCR diversity were shown by the long-lived group, suggesting age selection. Estimates of total diversity based on one million sequenced T cells were regarded as lower bounds and as underestimates. Observed TCR beta diversity per million T cells fell roughly linearly with age, and a significant reduction was already apparent by age roughly 40.

Receptors were amplified or captured by 5' RACE. Sequencing relied on an Illumina HiSeq 2500. A second PCR of roughly 7 to 11 cycles was performed with a sample-barcoded 5' primer and a J-beta primer mix. A template-switch 5' adaptor carrying 12 random nucleotides introduced a unique molecular identifier onto each TCR beta cDNA molecule. Each sample yielded at least 3 million CDR3-containing paired-end reads. First-strand cDNA was synthesized from all RNA with the Mint cDNA synthesis kit, primed by a TRBC-specific oligonucleotide. Following uracil-DNA glycosylase treatment, a first 18-cycle PCR with universal primers M1SS and BC2_uni_R was performed on all cDNA. Per the source publication's procedure: For normalization, 1 million high-quality reads, each with a distinct molecular identifier, were randomly selected from each sample. Instead of being binned into consensus sequences, reads that shared molecular identifiers were thrown out. MiTCR, run with a Q25 quality threshold and the strictest error-elimination algorithm, handled CDR3 identification, clonotype clustering and error correction. Lower-bound total TCR beta diversity was estimated with a nonparametric unseen species model using Euler transformation. Starting from the raw public reads, TCRdb applied fastp trimming at Q25, assembled clones with MiXCR and retained in-frame beta chains. CDR3 protein sequences are deduplicated, and each keeps its most common genes and DNA. V and J calls and clone size were set by TCRdb, not the authors. The sample includes 1.5 million to 2 million distinct CDR3 sequences, with approximately 28% observed a single time. The biggest ten clones account for about 7.7% of the sample.

The donors were 40 or so Caucasian individuals from Russia, aged 6 to 90 years, who were systemically healthy. Around 10 milliliters of peripheral blood were collected from each donor into EDTA-treated Vacutainer tubes. Ficoll-Paque density-gradient centrifugation was used to isolate PBMCs, with at least 6.5 million per sample. Trizol reagent was used to extract total RNA from the PBMCs, yielding at least 5 micrograms per sample. For every donor, an aliquot of PBMCs went through flow cytometry to measure the percentages of naive CD45RAhigh/CD27high T cells. This clonotype was recorded a few times. Its recognized antigen is unknown. The input lacks base qualities; no much larger clone sits a single base away.

The chain is made from TRBV21-1 and TRBJ1-2. TRBV21-1 is an annotated pseudogene. The material sequenced was blood. This sequence was found in a woman aged 25 to 45 in good health. The CDR3 protein is CASSNGVPSGYTF. The DNA is as follows: TGTGCCAGCAGCAATGGGGTCCCTAGTGGCTACACCTTC.